This T cell receptor (beta chain) stems from a study of T cells in Graves' hyperthyroidism and ophthalmopathy. Uncontrolled infection, other autoimmune disease, pregnancy or lactation disqualified patients from enrolment. Amplified TCR beta CDR3 regions came from RNA transcripts. The study used the HTBI primer set for a first-round RT-PCR of the TCR CDR3. TCRdb re-called the multiplex PCR reads through MiXCR, storing one row per CDR3 protein. The sample lists around 250,000 distinct CDR3 sequences, about 15% occurring once. The ends were cut back, 3 bases at V and 2 bases at J, with 11 bases in the middle. In germline, CDR1 is MNHEY, CDR2 SMNVEV (reference sequence). The CDR3 has 14 amino acids.

V is TRBV27 and J is TRBJ2-7; the D gene could be TRBD1 or TRBD2 (5 bases each). Sample: blood. The receptor was derived from a woman aged 35 to 49 with Graves' hyperthyroidism that later progressed to Graves' ophthalmopathy. In DNA, the CDR3 is TGTGCCAGCAGTTTTGTCGGGACGACCTACGAGCAGTACTTC. The encoded protein is CASSFVGTTYEQYF.